One sample yielded the 22 T cell receptor beta chains listed below, sequenced in a study of cytomegalovirus exposure and HLA in healthy donors. Primers included in the PCR were 60 Vbeta and 13 Jbeta primers. Repertoires were generated with immunoSEQ multiplex PCR, while TCRdb's copy carries only in-frame clones and drops some. The profile shows some 120,000 clones, approximately 9.4% of them singletons. The sequencing sample was made of PBMCs. The receptor source for this set is a man younger than 40 in good health and CMV-seronegative.

This clone showed up just a few times. The chain recombines TRBV27 with TRBJ2-7; 7 bases map to TRBD1. This CDR3 is 16 amino acids long. V was clipped by 6 bases and J by 5 bases; unmatched bases: 16. The germline V gene encodes CDR1 MNHEY and CDR2 SMNVEV (reference sequence). Written as DNA, the CDR3 is TGTGCCAGCAGCCAAAGCAGAGGGGGCGCCGTCCACGAGCAGTACTTC. This gives the protein CASSQSRGGAVHEQYF.

V is TRBV28 and J is TRBJ1-5; D is undetermined. Germline values: CDR1 MDHEN, CDR2 SYDVKM. The V end lost 1 base, the J end lost 0 bases, and 7 bases lay between the germline ends. The CDR3 consists of 15 residues. The CDR3 spells CASSLFRYSNQPQHF. In DNA form, the CDR3 reads TGTGCCAGCAGTTTATTCAGGTATAGCAATCAGCCCCAGCATTTT. The full variable domain, its missing parts supplied by reference TRBV28 and TRBJ1-5, is DVKVTQSSRYLVKRTGEKVFLECVQDMDHENMFWYRQDPGLGLRLIYFSYDVKMKEKGDIPEGYSVSREKKERFSLILESASTNQTSMYLCASSLFRYSNQPQHFGDGTRLSIL.

The chain joins TRBV6-1 to TRBJ2-4; no definite D call. The V end lost 1 base, the J end lost 9 bases, and 13 bases lay between the germline ends. Germline values: CDR1 MNHNS, CDR2 SASEGT. The CDR3 loop spans 14 amino acids. The CDR3 loop reads CASSEGKFISIQYF. CDR3 bases: TGTGCCAGCAGTGAAGGAAAATTTATTAGCATTCAGTACTTC.

The rearrangement joins TRBV19 to TRBJ1-1; D not certain. Germline V gives CDR1 LNHDA, CDR2 SQIVND (reference sequence). CDR3 size: 15 residues. Trimming stripped 5 bases from V and 2 bases from J, with 15 bases between. The CDR3 sequence: CASSPGRQLNTEAFF. The CDR3 nucleotides read TGTGCCAGTAGTCCGGGGAGACAACTAAACACTGAAGCTTTCTTT.

The gene calls are TRBV11-2 and TRBJ1-5, with a possible D match to TRBD1 (5 bases). V was pared by 5 bases and J by 2 bases, with 13 bases between. Germline CDR1 reads SGHAT; CDR2 reads FQNNGV. CDR3 length: 15 residues. CDR3 loop: CASSAGTPGNQPQHF. DNA of the CDR3: TGTGCCAGCAGCGCCGGGACTCCGGGCAATCAGCCCCAGCATTTT.

The chain has TRBV19 and TRBJ2-1, with 8 bases that match TRBD1. V lost 4 bases, J lost 8 bases, and 13 bases stayed unmatched. Germline V gene sequence: CDR1 LNHDA, CDR2 SQIVND (reference sequence). The CDR3 has 16 residues. CDR3 sequence: CASSSGQGVGRYEQFF. The CDR3 DNA follows: TGTGCCAGTAGTAGCGGACAGGGCGTAGGTCGTTATGAGCAGTTCTTC.

The V gene is TRBV18, the J gene TRBJ2-7; 12 nucleotides align to TRBD1. The germline V gene has CDR1 KGHSH and CDR2 LQKENI. V dropped 3 bases and J dropped 3; count of bases not matched to a gene: 9. The CDR3 sequence is 17 residues long. In DNA form, the CDR3 reads TGTGCCAGCTCACCCAACCCGGGGACAGGGGGCGGCTACGAGCAGTACTTC. Translating it yields CASSPNPGTGGGYEQYF.

This clone occurred a few times. J is TRBJ2-1 and V is TRBV5-4, with TRBD2 matching over 7 bases. Germline values: CDR1 SGHNT, CDR2 YYREEE (reference sequence). CDR3 length equals 17 residues. The J segment lost 5 bases and the V segment lost 0 bases, leaving 11 bases of the junction unmatched. The chain's CDR3 is CASSLAAGRGIDNEQFF. As DNA, the CDR3 is TGTGCCAGCAGCTTGGCGGCCGGGCGGGGGATCGACAATGAGCAGTTCTTC.

This clone was detected a few times. The chain has TRBV6-5 and TRBJ2-3; TRBD1 matches at 8 bases. The CDR3 contains 15 residues. J was trimmed by 2 bases and V by 5 bases; bases with no gene match: 6. Germline CDR1 MNHEY, CDR2 SVGAGI. This CDR3 is CASSPTGVNTDTQYF. The DNA for the CDR3 is TGTGCCAGCAGTCCGACAGGGGTCAACACAGATACGCAGTATTTT.

This clone came up a few times. The chain joins TRBV19 to TRBJ1-4, with D possibly TRBD1 on 5 matching bases. CDR3 length: 15 amino acids. Trimming left V 7 bases short and J 0 bases short, with 12 bases between. Germline V gene sequence: CDR1 LNHDA, CDR2 SQIVND (reference sequence). In DNA, the CDR3 is TGTGCCAGTATCTCCCTGGGGCCAACTAATGAAAAACTGTTTTTT. It encodes CASISLGPTNEKLFF. Based on the CDR3 plus reference TRBV19 and TRBJ1-4, the full variable domain is DGGITQSPKYLFRKEGQNVTLSCEQNLNHDAMYWYRQDPGQGLRLIYYSQIVNDFQKGDIAEGYSVSREKKESFPLTVTSAQKNPTAFYLCASISLGPTNEKLFFGSGTQLSVL.

V gene TRBV9 combines with J gene TRBJ2-7; the match to TRBD2 covers 7 bases. Germline V CDR1 and CDR2: SGDLS, YYNGEE. The CDR3 is 15 residues long. The V and J ends lost 0 bases and 2 bases, in that order; junction bases with no gene match: 5. The DNA of the CDR3 is TGTGCCAGCAGCGTAGCGGCTAGCGGCGCCTACGAGCAGTACTTC. Its translation is CASSVAASGAYEQYF.

The table lists this clone with a few counts. This chain uses TRBV2 with TRBJ1-2, with 9 bases matching TRBD1. V shed 6 bases and J 4 bases; nucleotides not matched to a gene: 12. CDR3 size: 16 residues. Germline V gene lookup returns CDR1 SNHLY and CDR2 FYNNEI. Written as DNA, the CDR3 is TGTGCCAGCAGCAAACAGGGGGCCAGCCCTTTCTATGGCTACACCTTC. Translating it yields CASSKQGASPFYGYTF. The variable domain in full, completed from reference TRBV2 and TRBJ1-2, reads EPEVTQTPSHQVTQMGQEVILRCVPISNHLYFYWYRQILGQKVEFLVSFYNNEISEKSEIFDDQFSVERPDGSNFTLKIRSTKLEDSAMYFCASSKQGASPFYGYTFGSGTRLTVV.

In this sample, this clone turned up a few times. Here the CDR3 reads CASSYSEGAGYGYTF. CDR3 sequence (DNA): TGTGCCAGCAGTTACTCAGAGGGGGCCGGCTATGGCTACACCTTC. This chain links TRBV6-5 with TRBJ1-2; the match to TRBD1 covers 7 bases. J lost 4 bases, V lost 0 bases, and 5 bases had no gene match. CDR3 length equals 15 residues. Germline V gives CDR1 MNHEY, CDR2 SVGAGI.

In regard to this clone: The junction does not match germline at one end; this may be a read error. The chain is built from TRBV9 and TRBJ2-1; 8 bases line up with TRBD2. The germline gives CDR1 SGDLS, CDR2 YYNGEE. The CDR3 covers 15 residues. As DNA, the CDR3 is TGTGCCAGCAGCGTCGGGACTAGAACCTACAATGCGCAGTTCTTC. Translated: CASSVGTRTYNAQFF.

In this sample, this clone turned up a few times. V usage is TRBV5-1 and J usage is TRBJ2-7; possibly TRBD2 for D (6 bases). CDR1 SGHRS and CDR2 YFSETQ come from the germline V gene. V lost 1 base, J lost 5 bases, and 7 bases lay in between. The CDR3 is made up of 12 amino acids. The CDR3 loop is CASSLTGDEQYF. CDR3 bases: TGCGCCAGCAGCTTGACGGGGGACGAGCAGTACTTC.

This clone was found a few times. The chain's CDR3 is CASGSGLSSTDTQYF. The CDR3 DNA follows: TGTGCTAGTGGCTCGGGACTATCTAGCACAGATACGCAGTATTTT. The chain uses TRBV12-5 and TRBJ2-3; 7 positions match TRBD2. The CDR3 length is 15 residues. V was pared by 6 bases and J by 0 bases, with 6 bases of the junction left unmatched. CDR1 is LGHNT, CDR2 FRNRAP, per germline.

The V gene is TRBV11-2, the J gene TRBJ1-1, with 11 positions matching TRBD1. V lost 4 bases, J lost 7 bases, and 5 bases stayed unmatched. This CDR3 contains 14 residues. Germline values: CDR1 SGHAT, CDR2 FQNNGV. The CDR3 here is CASSSGTGGSEAFF. For the CDR3, the DNA is TGTGCCAGCAGCTCAGGGACAGGGGGGAGTGAAGCTTTCTTT.

This clone turned up a few times. The rearrangement uses TRBV27 and TRBJ1-2; 7 positions match TRBD1. CDR3 length equals 14 residues. Germline V lookup: CDR1 MNHEY, CDR2 SMNVEV (reference sequence). The trim removed 6 bases at V and 8 bases at J, leaving 12 bases unmatched. The CDR3 loop is CASSLGDSRGGYTF. The DNA for the CDR3 is TGTGCCAGCAGCCTAGGGGACAGTCGGGGAGGCTACACCTTC.

This clone was detected only a few times. The chain carries TRBV29-1 and TRBJ2-7, with TRBD2 as a possible D gene (6 bases). The length of the CDR3 is 13 residues. CDR1 SQVTM and CDR2 ANQGSEA come from the germline V gene. Trimming removed 0 bases at V and 2 bases at J, with 8 bases between. The CDR3 sequence is CSVEDRGTYEQYF. The CDR3 DNA follows: TGCAGCGTTGAAGATCGGGGGACCTACGAGCAGTACTTC.

This clone was picked up a small number of times. The chain recombines TRBV25-1 with TRBJ2-5; TRBD1 matches at 11 bases. Trimming at V came to 5 bases and at J to 6 bases, leaving 5 bases not matched to a gene. This CDR3 region has 14 residues. Germline loops: CDR1 MGHDK, CDR2 SYGVNS. The CDR3 region is CASSSQDRGQTQYF. The DNA of the CDR3 is TGTGCCAGCAGTAGCCAGGACAGGGGGCAGACCCAGTACTTC.

This clone was seen more than once but under ten times. The chain combines TRBV15 with TRBJ2-5; the D gene is possibly TRBD2 (6 bases). Germline-derived CDR1 and CDR2 are LNHNV and YYDKDF (reference sequence). V shed 8 bases and J shed 5 bases, with 15 bases lying between them. The CDR3 runs to 13 residues. The CDR3 DNA follows: TGTGCCACCGCCCAGGGACTTCAGGAGACCCAGTACTTC. This sequence encodes CATAQGLQETQYF.

This clone was seen a few times. The V gene is TRBV28, the J gene TRBJ2-7; 10 nucleotides align to TRBD1. The V segment lost 5 bases and the J segment 0 bases; nucleotides outside the gene matches: 4. CDR1 is MDHEN, CDR2 SYDVKM, per germline. The CDR3 loop spans 15 amino acids. This CDR3 is CASSLRDRGSYEQYF. The CDR3 nucleotides are TGTGCCAGCAGTCTCCGGGACAGGGGCTCCTACGAGCAGTACTTC.